The entry below describes one T cell receptor (beta chain). CDR3 length: 15 residues. V lost 1 base and J lost 4, with 13 bases in between. From germline, CDR1 is SEHNR and CDR2 FQNEAQ (reference sequence). The PCR contained 60 Vbeta and 13 Jbeta primers. Sequenced by immunoSEQ multiplex PCR; TCRdb stores in-frame clones only, minus some. The data show some 130,000 clones, around four fifths seen once. This sample was included in a study of cytomegalovirus exposure and HLA in healthy donors. This sequence originates from a man younger than 45 in good health. The rearrangement uses TRBV7-9 and TRBJ1-2, with D possibly TRBD1 on 6 matching bases. Sample: PBMCs. The CDR3 nucleotides read TGTGCCAGCAGCTTAGAGACAGGCCGATTCTATGGCTACACCTTC. Amino acid sequence: CASSLETGRFYGYTF.